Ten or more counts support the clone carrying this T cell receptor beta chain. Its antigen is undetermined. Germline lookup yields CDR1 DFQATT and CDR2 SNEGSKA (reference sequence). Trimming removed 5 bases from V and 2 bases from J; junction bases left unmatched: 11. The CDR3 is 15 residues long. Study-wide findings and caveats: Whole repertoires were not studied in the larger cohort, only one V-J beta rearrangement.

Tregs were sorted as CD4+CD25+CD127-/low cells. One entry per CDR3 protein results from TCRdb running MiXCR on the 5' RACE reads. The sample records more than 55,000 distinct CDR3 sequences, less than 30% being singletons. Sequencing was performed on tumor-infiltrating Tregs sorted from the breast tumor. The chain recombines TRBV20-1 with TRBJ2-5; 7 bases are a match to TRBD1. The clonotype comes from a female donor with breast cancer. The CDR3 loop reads CSAGLGQFFQETQYF. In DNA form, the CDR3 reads TGCAGTGCTGGCCTGGGACAGTTCTTTCAAGAGACCCAGTACTTC.